Below are 24 T cell receptor beta chains sequenced from a single sample in a study of blood T cell repertoires in COVID-19. Profiling relied on immunoSEQ multiplex PCR, and the TCRdb table lists in-frame clones only, not all of them. The table includes approximately 220,000 clones, around 83% detected once. The sequenced material came from peripheral blood. Source of these receptors: a man aged 45-60 years who had recovered from COVID-19.

The chain links TRBV10-2 to TRBJ1-6; D might be TRBD1 (6 bases). Trimming left V 5 bases short and J 10 bases short, with 12 bases between. This CDR3 is built from 13 residues. The germline gives CDR1 WSHSY, CDR2 SAAADI. CDR3 in amino acids: CASSQGFGSPLHF. The CDR3 bases are TGCGCCAGCAGTCAGGGGTTCGGATCACCCCTCCACTTT.

The gene calls are TRBV19 and TRBJ2-1; D not certain. Per the germline V gene, CDR1 is LNHDA and CDR2 is SQIVND (reference sequence). The CDR3 totals 15 residues. The V end lost 4 bases, the J end lost 3 bases, and 13 bases lay between the germline ends. The chain's CDR3 is CASSRLASNYNEQFF. CDR3 nucleotides: TGTGCCAGTAGTAGATTAGCCTCCAACTACAATGAGCAGTTCTTC.

V and J are TRBV29-1 and TRBJ2-7; D possibly corresponds to TRBD1 (6 bases). Germline CDR1 SQVTM, CDR2 ANQGSEA. Deletions cut 7 bases from V and 4 bases from J, with 17 bases between. This CDR3 contains 13 residues. CDR3 amino acids: CSARSDRSYEQYF. DNA for the CDR3: TGCAGCGCCAGGTCCGACAGGAGTTACGAGCAGTACTTC.

The chain combines TRBV30 with TRBJ2-2; 8 bases map to TRBD2. This CDR3 spans 15 amino acids. Unmatched junction bases numbered 2, after V lost 2 bases and J lost 0 bases. Germline CDR1 is GTSNPN and CDR2 is SVGIG (reference sequence). DNA of the CDR3: TGTGCCTGGAGTAGGGGACTAGCGAACACCGGGGAGCTGTTTTTT. Translated, it gives CAWSRGLANTGELFF.

The chain uses TRBV9 and TRBJ1-2; D is unclear. There are 14 residues in the CDR3. CDR1 is SGDLS, CDR2 YYNGEE, per germline. Trimming removed 6 bases at V and 0 bases at J, with 12 bases between. The CDR3 nucleotides read TGTGCCAGCACCCACAGTGCCACTAACTATGGCTACACCTTC. Translated, it gives CASTHSATNYGYTF.

This clone was observed a few times. The chain is built from TRBV19 and TRBJ1-1; D gene uncertain. With 6 bases removed from V and 2 bases from J, the gap between germline ends came to 13 bases. Germline V CDR1 and CDR2: LNHDA, SQIVND (reference sequence). The CDR3 has 14 residues. CDR3 nucleotides: TGTGCCAGTAGAAGACCCGGGGTCAACACTGAAGCTTTCTTT. It translates to CASRRPGVNTEAFF.

V is TRBV28 and J is TRBJ2-7; D gene unclear. In germline, CDR1 is MDHEN, CDR2 SYDVKM. The V gene lost 3 bases and the J gene lost 3 bases, with 9 bases spanning the gap. CDR3 length: 13 residues. CDR3: CASSLSVIYEQYF. The CDR3 coding sequence is TGTGCCAGCAGTTTGTCCGTTATCTACGAGCAGTACTTC.

This clone was counted a few times. The chain carries TRBV5-4 and TRBJ2-7; 10 bases are a match to TRBD1. CDR3 length: 15 residues. CDR1 SGHNT and CDR2 YYREEE come from the germline V gene (reference sequence). V was clipped by 0 bases and J by 7 bases; unmatched bases: 7. The CDR3 loop is CASSLGGQGNREQYF. DNA for the CDR3: TGTGCCAGCAGCTTGGGGGGACAGGGGAACAGGGAGCAGTACTTC.

This clone was recorded only once. This chain joins TRBV10-2 and TRBJ2-3; TRBD2 aligns across 9 bases. CDR3 length equals 14 residues. The germline V gene encodes CDR1 WSHSY and CDR2 SAAADI. Losses at the gene ends were 2 bases for V and 6 bases for J; bases not matched to a gene: 3. The CDR3 region has the DNA TGCGCCAGCAGTGAGGCGGGAGGGCCGGATACGCAGTATTTT. Translation: CASSEAGGPDTQYF.

The chain couples TRBV6-5 to TRBJ2-2; TRBD1 aligns across 10 bases. Germline lookup yields CDR1 MNHEY and CDR2 SVGAGI. V dropped 5 bases and J dropped 7; count of bases not matched to a gene: 7. This CDR3 region has 15 residues. CDR3 nucleotide sequence: TGTGCCAGCAGTACCGGACAGGGGGAGAACGGGGAGCTGTTTTTT. Amino acids: CASSTGQGENGELFF.

This rearrangement joins TRBV19 to TRBJ1-1; D is possibly TRBD1 (6 bases). Germline lookup yields CDR1 LNHDA and CDR2 SQIVND (reference sequence). V was cut by 8 bases and J by 6 bases, with 13 bases left in between. The CDR3 has 12 residues. CDR3 protein: CASLQPGAEAFF. The CDR3 DNA follows: TGTGCCAGTCTTCAACCAGGGGCTGAAGCTTTCTTT.

The table lists this clone with a count of one. The chain couples TRBV24-1 to TRBJ2-1; 10 bases match TRBD2. J gave up 3 bases and V 2 bases, and 18 bases lay outside the gene matches. This CDR3 is 21 amino acids long. The germline gives CDR1 KGHDR, CDR2 SFDVKD. In nucleotides, the CDR3 is TGTGCCACCAGTGATTCAAAGGTGCAGGGTGAGCGGGAGGGCCTCTACAATGAGCAGTTCTTC. This encodes CATSDSKVQGEREGLYNEQFF.

The genes are TRBV18 and TRBJ2-2; no definite D call. The CDR3 length is 15 residues. Germline V gene data show CDR1 as KGHSH and CDR2 as LQKENI. V was shortened by 1 base and J by 7 bases, with 13 bases between the two germline ends. This CDR3 reads CASSPLSRLGGELFF. The DNA for the CDR3 is TGTGCCAGCTCACCACTTTCCCGACTGGGCGGGGAGCTGTTTTTT.

The rearrangement joins TRBV2 to TRBJ1-2; the D is unclear. V was shortened by 0 bases and J by 2 bases, with 7 bases between the two germline ends. The germline V gene encodes CDR1 SNHLY and CDR2 FYNNEI. The CDR3 contains 14 residues. CDR3 sequence (DNA): TGTGCCAGCAGTGAAGCAGGAGCCAACTATGGCTACACCTTC. Translation: CASSEAGANYGYTF.

This clone was detected only once. This chain joins TRBV5-6 and TRBJ1-4; D is possibly TRBD1 (6 bases). This CDR3 is built from 18 residues. Trimming pared 3 bases from V and 7 bases from J, leaving 25 bases between. CDR1 and CDR2 (germline): SGHDT, YYEEEE. The CDR3 DNA sequence: TGTGCCAGCAGCTCTCCGACGGACTCAAGGGGGGGTGGTGAAAAACTGTTTTTT. It specifies CASSSPTDSRGGGEKLFF.

The V gene is TRBV2, the J gene TRBJ1-2; no definite D call. From germline, CDR1 is SNHLY and CDR2 FYNNEI. The V end lost 8 bases, the J end lost 5 bases, and 15 bases lay between the germline ends. CDR3 length: 13 residues. The CDR3 loop reads CASWPTRHYGYTF. Written as DNA, the CDR3 is TGTGCCAGCTGGCCCACCCGCCATTATGGCTACACCTTC.

This chain connects TRBV3-1 (or the pseudogene TRBV3-2) to TRBJ2-3, with 7 bases matching TRBD1. The junction had 12 bases not matched to a gene; V was cut back by 4 bases and J by 5 bases. Looked up from germline, CDR1 is LGHDT and CDR2 is YNNKEL (reference sequence). CDR3 length: 16 amino acids. The CDR3 region has the DNA TGTGCCAGCAGCCCTCGGTTACTGGGACAGTTAGATACGCAGTATTTT. Protein: CASSPRLLGQLDTQYF.

This chain uses TRBV21-1 with TRBJ2-3; the tabulated D call, TRBD2, remains unverified against the DNA. TRBV21-1 is a recognized pseudogene. The CDR3 is 17 residues long. The CDR3 DNA reads as TGTGCCAGCAGCAAAAAGGCGGGCAGCAAAGGCACAGATACGCAGTATTTT. Its translation is CASSKKAGSKGTDTQYF.

This clone was counted between two and nine times. This chain connects TRBV7-2 to TRBJ2-7; TRBD2 agrees at 10 bases. V was clipped by 1 base and J by 2 bases; unmatched bases: 5. The CDR3 sequence is 16 residues long. The germline V gene has CDR1 SGHTA and CDR2 FQGNSA. CDR3 coding DNA: TGTGCCAGCAGCTTAGGAGGAGCGGGAGGGCCCTACGAGCAGTACTTC. Translation: CASSLGGAGGPYEQYF.

This clone was seen only once. V and J are TRBV20-1 and TRBJ1-1, with D maybe TRBD1 (6 bases). The CDR3 has 14 amino acids. Germline loops: CDR1 DFQATT, CDR2 SNEGSKA (reference sequence). Trimming removed 6 bases from V and 2 bases from J, with 16 bases in between. The CDR3 here is CSASRGGHNTEAFF. DNA of the CDR3: TGCAGTGCCAGTCGTGGGGGCCATAACACTGAAGCTTTCTTT.

The CDR3 region is CASRLASNQPQHF. Written as DNA, the CDR3 is TGTGCCAGTCGTCTGGCTAGCAATCAGCCCCAGCATTTT. This chain connects TRBV28 to TRBJ1-5; no definite D call. Trimming took off 9 bases at V and 0 bases at J, with 9 bases between the two ends. The CDR3 has 13 residues. The germline V gene encodes CDR1 MDHEN and CDR2 SYDVKM.

The genes are TRBV7-6 and TRBJ2-7, with D tentatively TRBD1 (6 bases). The CDR3 contains 15 residues. Germline CDR1 reads SGHVS; CDR2 reads FNYEAQ. V lost 5 bases to trimming and J lost 0 bases, with 14 bases between them. The CDR3 bases are TGTGCCAGCAGCCAGGGGCCAGGGAGCTCCTACGAGCAGTACTTC. Translation: CASSQGPGSSYEQYF.

V usage is TRBV3-1 (or the pseudogene TRBV3-2) and J usage is TRBJ2-3; 7 bases align to TRBD2. Germline trimming cut 2 bases from V and 5 bases from J; bases unmatched to any gene: 13. The germline gives CDR1 LGHDT, CDR2 YNNKEL (reference sequence). The CDR3 totals 17 residues. In DNA, the CDR3 is TGTGCCAGCAGCCAACTCCGAGAGGGGAGGGCCCAAGATACGCAGTATTTT. Its protein is CASSQLREGRAQDTQYF.

In this sample, this clone turned up a few times. The chain has TRBV9 and TRBJ2-2, with D possibly being TRBD2 (5 bases). With 3 bases removed from V and 0 bases from J, the gap between germline ends came to 18 bases. This CDR3 has 18 residues. The germline CDR1 and CDR2 sequences are SGDLS and YYNGEE. The CDR3 bases are TGTGCCAGCAGCGAACCCCGAGGACTCCCTACGAACACCGGGGAGCTGTTTTTT. It specifies CASSEPRGLPTNTGELFF.